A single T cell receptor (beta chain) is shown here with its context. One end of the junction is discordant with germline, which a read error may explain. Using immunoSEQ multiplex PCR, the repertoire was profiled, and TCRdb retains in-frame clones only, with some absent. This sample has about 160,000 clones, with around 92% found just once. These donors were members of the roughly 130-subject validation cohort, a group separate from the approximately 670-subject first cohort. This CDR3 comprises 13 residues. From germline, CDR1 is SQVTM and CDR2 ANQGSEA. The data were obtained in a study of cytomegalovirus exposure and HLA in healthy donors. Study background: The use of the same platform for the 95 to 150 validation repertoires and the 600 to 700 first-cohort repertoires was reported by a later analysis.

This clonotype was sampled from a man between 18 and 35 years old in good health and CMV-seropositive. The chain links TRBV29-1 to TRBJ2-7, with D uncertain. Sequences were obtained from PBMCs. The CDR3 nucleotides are TGCAGCGTGGAAGAGACTCGTTCCTACGAGCAGTACTTC. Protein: CSVEETRSYEQYF.